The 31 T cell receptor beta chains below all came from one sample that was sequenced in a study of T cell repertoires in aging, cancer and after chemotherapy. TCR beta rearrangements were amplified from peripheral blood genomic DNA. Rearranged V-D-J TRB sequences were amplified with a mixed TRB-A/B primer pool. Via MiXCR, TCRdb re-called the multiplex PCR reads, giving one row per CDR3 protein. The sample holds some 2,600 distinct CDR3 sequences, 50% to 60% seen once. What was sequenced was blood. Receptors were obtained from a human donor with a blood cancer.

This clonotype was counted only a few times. CDR3 sequence reads: CAWSVQGHQPQHF. The CDR3 nucleotides read TGTGCCTGGAGTGTACAAGGGCATCAGCCCCAGCATTTT. J is TRBJ1-5 and V is TRBV30; D not certain. Trimming took off 0 bases at V and 5 bases at J, with 8 bases between the two ends. This CDR3 spans 13 amino acids. The V gene's germline CDR1 is GTSNPN and CDR2 SVGIG (reference sequence). Together with reference TRBV30 and TRBJ1-5, the CDR3 gives the full variable domain: SQTIHQWPATLVQPVGSPLSLECTVEGTSNPNLYWYRQAAGRGLQLLFYSVGIGQISSEVPQNLSASRPQDRQFILSSKKLLLSDSGFYLCAWSVQGHQPQHFGDGTRLSIL.

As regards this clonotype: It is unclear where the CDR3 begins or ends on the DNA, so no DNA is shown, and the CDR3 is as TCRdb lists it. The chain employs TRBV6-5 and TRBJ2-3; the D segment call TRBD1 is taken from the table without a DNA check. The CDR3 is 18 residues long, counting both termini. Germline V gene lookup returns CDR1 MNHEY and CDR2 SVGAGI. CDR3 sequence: CASSYPPWGPGSDVRVYF.

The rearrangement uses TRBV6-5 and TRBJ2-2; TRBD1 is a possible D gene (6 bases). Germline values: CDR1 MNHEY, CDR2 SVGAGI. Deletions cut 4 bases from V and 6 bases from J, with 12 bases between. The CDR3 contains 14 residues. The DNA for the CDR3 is TGTGCCAGCAGTTTTTACAGGGTGTCCGGGGAGCTGTTTTTT. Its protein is CASSFYRVSGELFF.

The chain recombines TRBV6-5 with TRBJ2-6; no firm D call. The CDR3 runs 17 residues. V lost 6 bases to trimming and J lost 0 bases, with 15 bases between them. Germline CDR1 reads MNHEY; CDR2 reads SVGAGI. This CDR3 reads CASSLLIGRSGANVLTF. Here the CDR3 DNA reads TGTGCCAGCAGCCTGTTAATAGGGCGCTCTGGGGCCAACGTCCTGACTTTC.

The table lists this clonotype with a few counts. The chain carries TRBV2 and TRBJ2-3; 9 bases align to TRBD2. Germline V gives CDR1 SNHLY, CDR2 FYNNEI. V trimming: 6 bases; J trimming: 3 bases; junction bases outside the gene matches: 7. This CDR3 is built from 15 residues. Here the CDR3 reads CASSPGTSSTDTQYF. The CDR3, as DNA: TGTGCCAGCAGCCCCGGGACTAGCAGTACAGATACGCAGTATTTT.

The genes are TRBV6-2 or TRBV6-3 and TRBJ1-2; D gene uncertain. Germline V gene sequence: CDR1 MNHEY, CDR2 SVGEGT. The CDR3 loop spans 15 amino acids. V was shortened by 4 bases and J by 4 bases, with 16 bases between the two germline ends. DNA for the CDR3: TGTGCCAGCAGTTCTCTCCTGAGGCGTCCCTATGGCTACACCTTC. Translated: CASSSLLRRPYGYTF.

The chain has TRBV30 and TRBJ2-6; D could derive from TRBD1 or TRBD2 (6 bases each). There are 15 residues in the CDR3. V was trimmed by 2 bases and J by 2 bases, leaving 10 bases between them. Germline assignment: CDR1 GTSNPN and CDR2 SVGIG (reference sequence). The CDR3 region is CAWSPGGPGANVLTF. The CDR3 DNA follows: TGTGCCTGGAGTCCCGGGGGCCCTGGGGCCAACGTCCTGACTTTC.

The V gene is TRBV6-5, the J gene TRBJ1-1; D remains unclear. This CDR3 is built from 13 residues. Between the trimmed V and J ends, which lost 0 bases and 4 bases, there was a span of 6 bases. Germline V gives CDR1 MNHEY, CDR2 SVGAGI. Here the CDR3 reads CASSYSMVTEAFF. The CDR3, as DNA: TGTGCCAGCAGTTACTCGATGGTCACTGAAGCTTTCTTT.

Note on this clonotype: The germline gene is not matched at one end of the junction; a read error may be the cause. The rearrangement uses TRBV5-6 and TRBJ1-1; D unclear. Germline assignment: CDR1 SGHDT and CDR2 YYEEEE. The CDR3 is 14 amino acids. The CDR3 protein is CASSLAPERTEAFF. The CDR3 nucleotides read TGCGCCAGCAGCTTGGCCCCCGAGAGGACTGAAGCTTTCTTT.

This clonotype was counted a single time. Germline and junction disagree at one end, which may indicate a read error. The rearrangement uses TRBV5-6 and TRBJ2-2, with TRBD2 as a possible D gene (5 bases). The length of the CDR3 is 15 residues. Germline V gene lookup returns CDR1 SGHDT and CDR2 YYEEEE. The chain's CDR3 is CASSLVRQNTGELYF. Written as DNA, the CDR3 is TGTGCCAGCAGCTTGGTTCGGCAGAACACCGGGGAGCTGTATTTT.

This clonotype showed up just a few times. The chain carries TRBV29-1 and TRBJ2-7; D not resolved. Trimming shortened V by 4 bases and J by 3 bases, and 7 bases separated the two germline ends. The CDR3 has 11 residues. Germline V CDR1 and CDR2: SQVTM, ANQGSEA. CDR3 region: CSVGPGYEQYF. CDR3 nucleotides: TGCAGCGTTGGGCCCGGCTACGAGCAGTACTTC.

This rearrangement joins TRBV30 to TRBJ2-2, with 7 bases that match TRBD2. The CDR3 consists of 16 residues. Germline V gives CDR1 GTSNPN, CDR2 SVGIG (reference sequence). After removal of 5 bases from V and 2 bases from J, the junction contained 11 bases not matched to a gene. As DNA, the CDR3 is TGTGCCTGGGTCCGGATGGGAGGGATTAACACCGGGGAGCTGTTTTTT. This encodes CAWVRMGGINTGELFF.

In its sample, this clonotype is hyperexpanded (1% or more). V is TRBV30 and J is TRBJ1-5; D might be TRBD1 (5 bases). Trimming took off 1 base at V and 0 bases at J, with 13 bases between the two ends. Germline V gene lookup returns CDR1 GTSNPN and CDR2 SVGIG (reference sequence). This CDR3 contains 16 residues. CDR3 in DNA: TGTGCCTGGAGTGACCCCGGGACGGATAGCAATCAGCCCCAGCATTTT. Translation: CAWSDPGTDSNQPQHF.

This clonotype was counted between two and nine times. The CDR3 sequence is CASSFRGYGYTF. The CDR3 nucleotides read TGTGCCAGCAGTTTTCGAGGGTATGGCTACACCTTC. The chain is built from TRBV6-1 and TRBJ1-2; no definite D call. Germline loops: CDR1 MNHNS, CDR2 SASEGT. CDR3 length: 12 amino acids. The germline V and J ends were trimmed by 5 bases and 5 bases, with 9 bases remaining between them.

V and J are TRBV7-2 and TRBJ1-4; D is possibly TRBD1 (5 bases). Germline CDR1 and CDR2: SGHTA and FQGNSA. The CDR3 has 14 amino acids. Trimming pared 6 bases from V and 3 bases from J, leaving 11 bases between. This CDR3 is CASRGQGPNEKLFF. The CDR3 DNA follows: TGTGCCAGCAGAGGGCAGGGTCCTAATGAAAAACTGTTTTTT.

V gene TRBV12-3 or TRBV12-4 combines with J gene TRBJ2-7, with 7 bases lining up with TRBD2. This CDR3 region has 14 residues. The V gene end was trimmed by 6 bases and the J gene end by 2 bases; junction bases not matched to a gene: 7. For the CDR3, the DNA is TGTGCCAGCAGCTGGGCTAGCGGAGCCTACGAGCAGTACTTC. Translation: CASSWASGAYEQYF.

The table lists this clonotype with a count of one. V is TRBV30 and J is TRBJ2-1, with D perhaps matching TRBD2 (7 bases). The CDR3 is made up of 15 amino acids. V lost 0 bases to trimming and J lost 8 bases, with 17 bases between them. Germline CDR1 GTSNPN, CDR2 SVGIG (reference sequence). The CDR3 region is CAWSVFGGGQHEQFF. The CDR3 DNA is TGTGCCTGGAGTGTATTTGGGGGGGGGCAACATGAGCAGTTCTTC.

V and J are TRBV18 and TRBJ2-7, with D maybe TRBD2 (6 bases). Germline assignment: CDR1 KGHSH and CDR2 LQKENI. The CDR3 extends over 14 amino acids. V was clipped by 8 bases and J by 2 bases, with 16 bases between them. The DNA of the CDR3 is TGTGCCAGCAACCCGCCGGGGGAGCCCTACGAGCAGTACTTC. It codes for CASNPPGEPYEQYF.

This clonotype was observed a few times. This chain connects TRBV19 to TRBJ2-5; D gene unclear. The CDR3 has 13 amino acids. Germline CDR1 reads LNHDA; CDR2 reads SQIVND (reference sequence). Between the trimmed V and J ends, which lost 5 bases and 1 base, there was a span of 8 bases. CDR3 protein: CASSPGRQETQYF. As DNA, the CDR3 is TGTGCCAGTAGTCCCGGTCGCCAAGAGACCCAGTACTTC.

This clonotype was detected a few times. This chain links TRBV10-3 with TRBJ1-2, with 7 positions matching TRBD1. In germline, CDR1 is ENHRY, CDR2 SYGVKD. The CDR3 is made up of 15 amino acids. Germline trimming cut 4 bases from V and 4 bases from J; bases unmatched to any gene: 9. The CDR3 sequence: CAISALKGAGYGYTF. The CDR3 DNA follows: TGTGCCATCAGTGCCCTGAAGGGGGCGGGCTATGGCTACACCTTC.

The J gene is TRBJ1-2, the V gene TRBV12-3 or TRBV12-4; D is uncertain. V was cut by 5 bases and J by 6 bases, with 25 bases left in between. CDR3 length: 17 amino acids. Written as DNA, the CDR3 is TGTGCCAGCAGTGAAATCTACAACCATTACTTATACAATGGCTACACCTTC. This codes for CASSEIYNHYLYNGYTF.

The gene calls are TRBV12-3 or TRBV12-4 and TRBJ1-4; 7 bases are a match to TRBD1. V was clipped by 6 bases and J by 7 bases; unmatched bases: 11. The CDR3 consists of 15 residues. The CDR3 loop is CASSPGQARSEKLFF. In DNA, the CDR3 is TGTGCCAGCAGCCCCGGACAGGCGCGGTCTGAAAAACTGTTTTTT.

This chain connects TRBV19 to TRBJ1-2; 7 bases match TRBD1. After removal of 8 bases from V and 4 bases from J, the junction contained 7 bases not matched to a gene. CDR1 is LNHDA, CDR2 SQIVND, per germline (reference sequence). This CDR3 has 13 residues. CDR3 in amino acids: CASSDRAGYGYTF. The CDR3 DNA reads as TGTGCCAGTTCAGACAGGGCAGGCTATGGCTACACCTTC.

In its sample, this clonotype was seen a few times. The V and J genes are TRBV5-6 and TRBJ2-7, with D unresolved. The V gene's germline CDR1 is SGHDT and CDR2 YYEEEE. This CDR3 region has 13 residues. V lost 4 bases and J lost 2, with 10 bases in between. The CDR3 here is CASSHGPTYEQYF. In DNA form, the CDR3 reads TGTGCCAGCAGCCACGGGCCAACCTACGAGCAGTACTTC. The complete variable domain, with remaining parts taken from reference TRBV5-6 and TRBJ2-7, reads DAGVTQSPTHLIKTRGQQVTLRCSPKSGHDTVSWYQQALGQGPQFIFQYYEEEERQRGNFPDRFSGHQFPNYSSELNVNALLLGDSALYLCASSHGPTYEQYFGPGTRLTVT.

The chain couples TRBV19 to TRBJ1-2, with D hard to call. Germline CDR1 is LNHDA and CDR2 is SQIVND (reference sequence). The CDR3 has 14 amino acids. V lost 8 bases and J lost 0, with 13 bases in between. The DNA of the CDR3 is TGTGCCAGTGCCTCAGGACGTTCTAACTATGGCTACACCTTC. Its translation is CASASGRSNYGYTF.

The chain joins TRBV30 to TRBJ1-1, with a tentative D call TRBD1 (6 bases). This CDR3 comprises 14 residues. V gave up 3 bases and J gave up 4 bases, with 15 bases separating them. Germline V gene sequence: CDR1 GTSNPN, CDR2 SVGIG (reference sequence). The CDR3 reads CAWSQTGQGTEAFF. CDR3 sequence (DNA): TGTGCCTGGAGCCAAACAGGGCAGGGCACTGAAGCTTTCTTT.

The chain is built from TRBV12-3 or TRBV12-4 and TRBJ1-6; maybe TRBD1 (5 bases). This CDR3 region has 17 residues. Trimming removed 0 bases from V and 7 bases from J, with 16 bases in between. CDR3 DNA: TGTGCCAGCAGTTTAGCGCTTAAGGGGCTGTGGAATTCACCCCTCCACTTT. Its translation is CASSLALKGLWNSPLHF.

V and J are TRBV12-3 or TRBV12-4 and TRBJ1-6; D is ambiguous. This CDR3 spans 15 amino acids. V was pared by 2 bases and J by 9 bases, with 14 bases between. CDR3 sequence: CASSLRSLTGSPLHF. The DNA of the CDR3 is TGTGCCAGCAGTTTACGGTCCTTAACGGGTTCACCCCTCCACTTT.

Here the CDR3 reads CASSYHVSNQPQHF. CDR3 nucleotide sequence: TGTGCCAGCAGCTATCACGTTAGCAATCAGCCCCAGCATTTT. This chain connects TRBV7-2 to TRBJ1-5, with D hard to call. The CDR3 has 14 residues. V lost 4 bases and J 0 bases, leaving 7 bases between the germline ends. Germline assignment: CDR1 SGHTA and CDR2 FQGNSA. The variable domain in full, completed from reference TRBV7-2 and TRBJ1-5, reads GAGVSQSPSNKVTEKGKDVELRCDPISGHTALYWYRQSLGQGLEFLIYFQGNSAPDKSGLPSDRFSAERTGGSVSTLTIQRTQQEDSAVYLCASSYHVSNQPQHFGDGTRLSIL.

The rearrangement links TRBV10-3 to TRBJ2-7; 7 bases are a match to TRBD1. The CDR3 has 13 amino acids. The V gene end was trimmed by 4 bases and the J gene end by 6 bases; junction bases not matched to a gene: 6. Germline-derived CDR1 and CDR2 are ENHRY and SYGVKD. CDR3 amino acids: CAISATGNGEQYF. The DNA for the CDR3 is TGTGCCATCAGTGCGACAGGGAATGGCGAGCAGTACTTC.

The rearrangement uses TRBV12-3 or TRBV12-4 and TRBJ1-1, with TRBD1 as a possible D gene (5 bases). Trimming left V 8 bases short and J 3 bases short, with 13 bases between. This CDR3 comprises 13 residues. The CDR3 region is CASSPQGDTEAFF. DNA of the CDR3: TGTGCCAGCTCACCGCAGGGAGACACTGAAGCTTTCTTT.